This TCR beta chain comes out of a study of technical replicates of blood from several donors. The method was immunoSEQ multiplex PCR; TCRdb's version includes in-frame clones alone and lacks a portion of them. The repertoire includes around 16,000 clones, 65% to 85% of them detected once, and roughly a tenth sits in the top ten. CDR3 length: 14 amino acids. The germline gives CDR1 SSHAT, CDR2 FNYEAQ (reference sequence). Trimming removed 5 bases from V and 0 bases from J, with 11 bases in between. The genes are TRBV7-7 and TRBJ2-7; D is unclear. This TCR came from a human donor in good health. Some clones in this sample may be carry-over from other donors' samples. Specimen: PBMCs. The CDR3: CASSPSESSYEQYF. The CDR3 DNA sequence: TGTGCCAGCAGCCCTAGTGAAAGCTCCTACGAGCAGTACTTC.